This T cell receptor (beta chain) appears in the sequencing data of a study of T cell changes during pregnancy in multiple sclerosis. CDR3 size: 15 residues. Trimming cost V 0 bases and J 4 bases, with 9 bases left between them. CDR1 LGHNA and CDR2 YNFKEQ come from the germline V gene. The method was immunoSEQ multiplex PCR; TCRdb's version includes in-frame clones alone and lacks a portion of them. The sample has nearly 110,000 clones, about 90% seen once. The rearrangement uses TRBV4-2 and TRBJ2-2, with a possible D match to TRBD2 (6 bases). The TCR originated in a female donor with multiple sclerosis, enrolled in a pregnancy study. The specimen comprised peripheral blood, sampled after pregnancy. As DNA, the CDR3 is TGTGCCAGCAGCCAAGAAGGAGGGGCCACCGGGGAGCTGTTTTTT. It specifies CASSQEGGATGELFF.